These T cell receptor beta chains were read from a single sample in a study of blood T cell repertoires in COVID-19. The assay was immunoSEQ multiplex PCR, and TCRdb's table has in-frame clones only and misses some. The table records around 170,000 clones, approximately 85% of them present only once. The sequenced material came from PBMCs or T cells enriched from blood (not recorded which). These receptors were obtained from a woman between 18 and 29 years old who had recovered from COVID-19. Both conserved end residues are part of each CDR3. Each record gives: J gene, clone size, D gene, V gene, CDR3 DNA, CDR3 protein. D genes are given only for firm matches. Clone size, where shown, is once, few, many, or a class for clones that have expanded.

J: TRBJ1-4
size: -
D: TRBD1
V: TRBV2
DNA: TGTGCCAGCACCACGGACAGGGTCATTGGGATTTATGGTGAAAAACTGTTTTTT
CDR3: CASTTDRVIGIYGEKLFF

J: TRBJ1-3
size: -
D: -
V: TRBV4-3
DNA: TGCGCCAGCAGCCAAGGGTCAGGGGACGGAAACACCATATATTTT
CDR3: CASSQGSGDGNTIYF

J: TRBJ1-1
size: -
D: -
V: TRBV14
DNA: TGTGCCAGCAGCCAAGTTACGTACAGGGACACTGAAGCTTTCTTT
CDR3: CASSQVTYRDTEAFF

J: TRBJ1-5
size: -
D: -
V: TRBV6-1
DNA: TGTGCCAGCAGTGATGCGGCGGGAAAAGGTCAGCCCCAGCATTTT
CDR3: CASSDAAGKGQPQHF

J: TRBJ2-2
size: -
D: TRBD2
V: TRBV24-1
DNA: TGTGCCACAGTTACTCCGAAGCGGGAGGGCCGAGGGAACACCGGGGAGCTGTTTTTT
CDR3: CATVTPKREGRGNTGELFF

J: TRBJ1-1
size: -
D: TRBD1
V: TRBV7-9
DNA: TGTGCCAGCAGCCCACAGGGGACACCGAACACTGAAGCTTTCTTT
CDR3: CASSPQGTPNTEAFF

J: TRBJ2-2
size: -
D: TRBD1
V: TRBV4-1
DNA: TGCGCCAGCAGCCTCGGGACAGGGGGTCCCGGGGAGCTGTTTTTT
CDR3: CASSLGTGGPGELFF

J: TRBJ1-5
size: -
D: TRBD1
V: TRBV7-9
DNA: TGTGCCAGCAGCCCACCGGGACAGAATCAGCCCCAGCATTTT
CDR3: CASSPPGQNQPQHF

J: TRBJ2-4
size: -
D: TRBD1
V: TRBV11-2
DNA: TGTGCCAGCCGGACAGGGAGAGACAAAAACATTCAGTACTTC
CDR3: CASRTGRDKNIQYF

J: TRBJ2-7
size: -
D: -
V: TRBV18
DNA: TGTGCCAGCTCACCGGCAGACTCCTACGAGCAGTACTTC
CDR3: CASSPADSYEQYF

J: TRBJ1-2
size: -
D: -
V: TRBV29-1
DNA: TGCAGCGTTGAATCGGGGGGGTATGGCTACACCTTC
CDR3: CSVESGGYGYTF

J: TRBJ2-1
size: once
D: TRBD1
V: TRBV11-2
DNA: TGTGCCAGCAGCCTCGAGGCGGGGACAGGGAGCTACAATGAGCAGTTCTTC
CDR3: CASSLEAGTGSYNEQFF

J: TRBJ1-6
size: -
D: TRBD1
V: TRBV18
DNA: TGTGCCAGCTCAGGACGGACAGGGGGCAATAGCTCCTATAATTCACCCCTCCACTTT
CDR3: CASSGRTGGNSSYNSPLHF

J: TRBJ2-7
size: few
D: TRBD1
V: TRBV5-4
DNA: TGTGCCAGCAGCTTGCCGACAGGGGCCTCCTACGAGCAGTACTTC
CDR3: CASSLPTGASYEQYF

J: TRBJ2-2
size: -
D: TRBD2
V: TRBV30
DNA: TGTGCCTGGAGCTGGGGAGGGACGAACACCGGGGAGCTGTTTTTT
CDR3: CAWSWGGTNTGELFF

J: TRBJ1-2
size: -
D: TRBD1
V: TRBV19
DNA: TGTGCCAGTAGTAACGGACAGGGCCGGGGCTACACCTTC
CDR3: CASSNGQGRGYTF

J: TRBJ1-2
size: few
D: TRBD1
V: TRBV7-2
DNA: TGTGCCAGCAGCCCATTCGGGGACAGGGTTGGCTACACCTTC
CDR3: CASSPFGDRVGYTF

J: TRBJ1-2
size: -
D: TRBD1
V: TRBV7-2
DNA: TGTGCCAGCAGCTTAGCTGCCCGGACAGGGGATTATGGCTACACCTTC
CDR3: CASSLAARTGDYGYTF

J: TRBJ1-3
size: -
D: -
V: TRBV9
DNA: TGTGCCAGCAGCGTCTGGGGGCAATCTGGAAACACCATATATTTT
CDR3: CASSVWGQSGNTIYF

J: TRBJ2-2
size: -
D: -
V: TRBV28
DNA: TGTGCCAGCAGTTCCAGGGGAGTCGGGGAGCTGTTTTTT
CDR3: CASSSRGVGELFF

J: TRBJ1-3
size: -
D: TRBD1
V: TRBV19
DNA: TGTGCCACAACACCGGGACAGGGAACTGTCACCATATATTTT
CDR3: CATTPGQGTVTIYF

J: TRBJ2-5
size: -
D: TRBD1
V: TRBV19
DNA: TGTGCCAGTAGTACAGACAGGGAAGAGACCCAGTACTTC
CDR3: CASSTDREETQYF

J: TRBJ1-6
size: -
D: -
V: TRBV7-9
DNA: TGTGCCAGCAGCTTTAACAGGGATTCACCCCTCCACTTT
CDR3: CASSFNRDSPLHF

J: TRBJ1-6
size: -
D: -
V: TRBV7-2
DNA: TGTGCCAGCAGCATAAACAGTAATTCACCCCTCCACTTT
CDR3: CASSINSNSPLHF

J: TRBJ1-3
size: -
D: -
V: TRBV7-2
DNA: TGTGCCAGCAGCTTAGCGGGTCCGGACAGTGCCATATATTTT
CDR3: CASSLAGPDSAIYF

J: TRBJ2-7
size: once
D: TRBD1
V: TRBV28
DNA: TGTGCCAGTCTATCGGGACAGACCTACGAGCAGTACTTC
CDR3: CASLSGQTYEQYF

J: TRBJ2-7
size: few
D: -
V: TRBV3-1/TRBV3-2
DNA: TGTGCCAGCAGCCAAGGCCGGGGAACCTACGAGCAGTACTTC
CDR3: CASSQGRGTYEQYF

J: TRBJ1-1
size: -
D: TRBD1
V: TRBV7-2
DNA: TGTGCCAGCAGCTTAGTTATCCTAAGGGGGCTGGCTGAAGCTTTCTTT
CDR3: CASSLVILRGLAEAFF

J: TRBJ2-3
size: -
D: -
V: TRBV2
DNA: TGTGCCAGCAGTATTAGCGCCTCCTATACAGATACGCAGTATTTT
CDR3: CASSISASYTDTQYF

J: TRBJ2-1
size: -
D: -
V: TRBV19
DNA: TGTGCCAGTAGTATGAGAGAGGGAGGTCATGAGCAGTTCTTC
CDR3: CASSMREGGHEQFF

J: TRBJ2-2
size: -
D: -
V: TRBV4-2
DNA: TGTGCCAGCAGCCAAATAGCGAACACCGGGGAGCTGTTTTTT
CDR3: CASSQIANTGELFF

J: TRBJ2-6
size: -
D: -
V: TRBV4-1
DNA: TGCGCCAGCAGCCAGCTATCCGGGGCCAACGTCCTGACTTTC
CDR3: CASSQLSGANVLTF

J: TRBJ1-1
size: few
D: -
V: TRBV27
DNA: TGTGCCAGCAGTCCCAGACGGGGGGGGCAAGCTTTCTTT
CDR3: CASSPRRGGQAFF

J: TRBJ1-4
size: few
D: TRBD1
V: TRBV7-2
DNA: TGTGCCAGCAGCGCAGGGGGATGGGATGAAAAACTGTTTTTT
CDR3: CASSAGGWDEKLFF

J: TRBJ2-1
size: -
D: TRBD1
V: TRBV2
DNA: TGTGCCGGAGACAGGGAGTTCTTC
CDR3: CAGDREFF

J: TRBJ2-6
size: -
D: -
V: TRBV6-5
DNA: TGTGCCAGCAGTTACCCCTCGGGCTCTGGGGCCAACGTCCTGACTTTC
CDR3: CASSYPSGSGANVLTF

J: TRBJ2-1
size: -
D: TRBD2
V: TRBV5-1
DNA: TGCGCCAGCAGCCCAGTAGCGGGAGGCGGGAACAATGAGCAGTTCTTC
CDR3: CASSPVAGGGNNEQFF

J: TRBJ2-5
size: -
D: TRBD2
V: TRBV7-3
DNA: TGTGCCAGCAGCCCAGGGACTAGCGGCATCCAAGAGACCCAGTACTTC
CDR3: CASSPGTSGIQETQYF

J: TRBJ2-3
size: -
D: -
V: TRBV3-1/TRBV3-2
DNA: TGTGCCAGCAGCCTACGGGGGACCGAGCTCACAGATACGCAGTATTTT
CDR3: CASSLRGTELTDTQYF

J: TRBJ1-6
size: -
D: -
V: TRBV5-4
DNA: TGTGCCACCAACTCACAGTTCAATTCACCCCTCCACTTT
CDR3: CATNSQFNSPLHF

J: TRBJ1-2
size: once
D: -
V: TRBV15
DNA: TGTGCCACCAGCGGGGGGACGGTTTATGGCTACACCTTC
CDR3: CATSGGTVYGYTF

J: TRBJ2-1
size: -
D: -
V: TRBV20-1
DNA: TGCAGTGCTTCCGGACTAGAGCAGTTCTTC
CDR3: CSASGLEQFF

J: TRBJ2-3
size: -
D: TRBD2
V: TRBV28
DNA: TGTGCCAGCAGTACGCAGTACGGGAGGATTGATACGCAGTATTTT
CDR3: CASSTQYGRIDTQYF

J: TRBJ1-2
size: once
D: TRBD1
V: TRBV4-2
DNA: TGTGCCAGCAGCCAAGAGCCTCGACAGGGGGGGAACTATGGCTACACCTTC
CDR3: CASSQEPRQGGNYGYTF

J: TRBJ2-7
size: -
D: TRBD1
V: TRBV10-3
DNA: TGTGCCATCAGCATTCGGGACAGCTACGAGCAGTACTTC
CDR3: CAISIRDSYEQYF

J: TRBJ1-2
size: -
D: -
V: TRBV5-1
DNA: TGCGCCAGCAGCTTGGCGGCAGGGAACGGCTACACCTTC
CDR3: CASSLAAGNGYTF

J: TRBJ2-7
size: -
D: TRBD2
V: TRBV3-1/TRBV3-2
DNA: TGTGCCAGCAGCCAAGTCGCGCGGGGGGGCTCCTACGAGCAGTACTTC
CDR3: CASSQVARGGSYEQYF

J: TRBJ1-2
size: -
D: TRBD1
V: TRBV29-1
DNA: TGCAGCGTTGAAGCAGGGGGCGGCTATGGCTACACCTTC
CDR3: CSVEAGGGYGYTF

J: TRBJ2-1
size: -
D: -
V: TRBV19
DNA: TGTGCCAGTAGTACCTTACAGGGTAGGGGGGGAAGGGTCTCCTACAATGAGCAGTTCTTC
CDR3: CASSTLQGRGGRVSYNEQFF

J: TRBJ2-3
size: -
D: TRBD2
V: TRBV4-1
DNA: TGCGCCAGCAGCGGGCGGACTAGCGGGGATGGGGATACGCAGTATTTT
CDR3: CASSGRTSGDGDTQYF

J: TRBJ1-4
size: -
D: -
V: TRBV5-5
DNA: TGTGCCAGCAGCTTGGTTGCCCGGTTCGAATTTCCGCTGTTTTTT
CDR3: CASSLVARFEFPLFF

J: TRBJ1-2
size: -
D: -
V: TRBV6-5
DNA: TGTGCCAGCAGTTACTCTAGGGGAGGCGGCTACACCTTC
CDR3: CASSYSRGGGYTF

J: TRBJ1-3
size: -
D: TRBD1
V: TRBV7-9
DNA: TGTGCCAGCAGCTTAGTACCGGGACAGGGGGACGTCCCTGGAAACACCATATATTTT
CDR3: CASSLVPGQGDVPGNTIYF

J: TRBJ2-7
size: -
D: TRBD1
V: TRBV5-6
DNA: TGTGCCAGCAGCCCACAGGGGTCCTACGAGCAGTACTTC
CDR3: CASSPQGSYEQYF

J: TRBJ2-1
size: -
D: -
V: TRBV19
DNA: TGTGCCAGTAGTGCATCGAGCCTTGACTTCCTCCACTCCCAAATGCAGTTCTTC
CDR3: CASSASSLDFLHSQMQFF

J: TRBJ2-1
size: -
D: -
V: TRBV5-1
DNA: TGCGCCAGCAGCATACAGGGACATGAGCAGTTCTTC
CDR3: CASSIQGHEQFF

J: TRBJ1-1
size: few
D: -
V: TRBV6-5
DNA: TGTGCCAGCAGTTACTATGGGGGGTACACTGAAGCTTTCTTT
CDR3: CASSYYGGYTEAFF

J: TRBJ1-3
size: -
D: -
V: TRBV7-2
DNA: TGTGCCAGCGGAGCAGGGTTTTTTGGAAACACCATATATTTT
CDR3: CASGAGFFGNTIYF

J: TRBJ2-3
size: -
D: TRBD2
V: TRBV28
DNA: TGTGCCAGCAGCCCCCTCGTGAGCGGGAGGGCATCAGATACGCAGTATTTT
CDR3: CASSPLVSGRASDTQYF